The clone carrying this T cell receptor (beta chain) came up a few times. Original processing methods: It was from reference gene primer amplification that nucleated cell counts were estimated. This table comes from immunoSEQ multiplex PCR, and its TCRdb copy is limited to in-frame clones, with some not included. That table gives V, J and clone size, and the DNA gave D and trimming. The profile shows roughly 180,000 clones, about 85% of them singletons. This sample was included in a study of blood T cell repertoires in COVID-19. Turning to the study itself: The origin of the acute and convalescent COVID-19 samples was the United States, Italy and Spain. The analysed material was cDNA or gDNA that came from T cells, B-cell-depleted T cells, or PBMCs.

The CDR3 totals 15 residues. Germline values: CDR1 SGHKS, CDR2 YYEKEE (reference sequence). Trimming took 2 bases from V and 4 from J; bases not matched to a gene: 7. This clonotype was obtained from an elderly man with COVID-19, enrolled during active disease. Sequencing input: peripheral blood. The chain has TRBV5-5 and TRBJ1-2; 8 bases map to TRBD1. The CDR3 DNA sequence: TGTGCCAGCAGCTTCCAGGGGGCGTCCGTCTATGGCTACACCTTC. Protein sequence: CASSFQGASVYGYTF.